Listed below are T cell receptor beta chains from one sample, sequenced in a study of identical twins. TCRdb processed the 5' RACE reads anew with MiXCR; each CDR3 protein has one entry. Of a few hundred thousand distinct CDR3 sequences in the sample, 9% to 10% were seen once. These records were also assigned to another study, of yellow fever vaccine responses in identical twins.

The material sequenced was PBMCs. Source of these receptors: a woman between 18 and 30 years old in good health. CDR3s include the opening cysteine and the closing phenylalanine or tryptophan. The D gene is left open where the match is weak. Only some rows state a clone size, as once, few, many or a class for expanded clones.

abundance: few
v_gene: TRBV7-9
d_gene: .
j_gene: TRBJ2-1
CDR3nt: TGTGCCAGCAGCCGGACAGTCAATGAGCAGTTCTTC
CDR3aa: CASSRTVNEQFF

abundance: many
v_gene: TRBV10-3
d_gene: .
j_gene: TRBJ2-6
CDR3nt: TGTGCCATCAGTGACAGACTGTTCTCTGGGGCCAACGTCCTGACTTTC
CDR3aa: CAISDRLFSGANVLTF

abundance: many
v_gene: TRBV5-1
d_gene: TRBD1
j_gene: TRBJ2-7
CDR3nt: TGCGCCAGCAGTAAAGGACAGGGCAGCCACGAGCAGTACTTC
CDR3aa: CASSKGQGSHEQYF

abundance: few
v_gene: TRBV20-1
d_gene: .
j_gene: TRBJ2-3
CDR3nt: TGCAGTGCTAGAGACCGATTGGGGAACACAGATACGCAGTATTTT
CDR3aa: CSARDRLGNTDTQYF

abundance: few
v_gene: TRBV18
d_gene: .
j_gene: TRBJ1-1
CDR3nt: TGTGCCAGCTCACCAGGACAACGGTCTGAAGCTTTCTTT
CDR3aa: CASSPGQRSEAFF

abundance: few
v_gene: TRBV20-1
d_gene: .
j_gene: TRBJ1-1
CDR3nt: TGCAGTGCTAGAGGACAGTATTACACTGAAGCTTTCTTT
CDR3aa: CSARGQYYTEAFF

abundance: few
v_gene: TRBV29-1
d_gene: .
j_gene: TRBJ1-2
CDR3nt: TGCAGCGTTGCGGACAGCCCTAACTATGGCTACACCTTC
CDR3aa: CSVADSPNYGYTF

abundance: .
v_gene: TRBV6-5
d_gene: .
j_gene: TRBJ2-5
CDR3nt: TGTGCCAGCAGTTATTGGAGGGGCCAGAACCAAGAGACCCAGTACTTC
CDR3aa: CASSYWRGQNQETQYF

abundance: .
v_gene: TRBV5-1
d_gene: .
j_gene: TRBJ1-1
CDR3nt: TGCGCCAGCAGCTCCCCGATTATAAAGGACAGAATGAACACTGAAGCTTTCTTT
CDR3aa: CASSSPIIKDRMNTEAFF

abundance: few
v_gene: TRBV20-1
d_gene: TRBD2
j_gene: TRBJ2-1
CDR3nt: TGCAGTGCTAGAGAGCGACTAGCGGGAGTCACCAATGAGCAGTTCTTC
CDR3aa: CSARERLAGVTNEQFF

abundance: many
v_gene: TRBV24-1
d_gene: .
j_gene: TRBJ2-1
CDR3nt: TGTGCCACCAGTGATTCTAGCGTGGCTAACAATGAGCAGTTCTTC
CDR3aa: CATSDSSVANNEQFF

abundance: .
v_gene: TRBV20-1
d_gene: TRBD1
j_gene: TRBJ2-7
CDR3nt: TGCAGTGCTAGAGAACCTGACAGGGGAGTCTACGAGCAGTACTTC
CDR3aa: CSAREPDRGVYEQYF

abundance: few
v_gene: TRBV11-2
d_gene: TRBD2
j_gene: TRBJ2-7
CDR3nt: TGTGCCAGCAGCTTAAATCCCGGGGCAGCGGGGGGGTGGGTCGAGCAGTACTTC
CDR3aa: CASSLNPGAAGGWVEQYF

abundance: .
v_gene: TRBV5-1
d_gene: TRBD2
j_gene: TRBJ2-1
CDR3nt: TGCGCCAGCGGCGGGGGTTTAGCGGGACTGTACAATGAGCAGTTCTTC
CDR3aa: CASGGGLAGLYNEQFF

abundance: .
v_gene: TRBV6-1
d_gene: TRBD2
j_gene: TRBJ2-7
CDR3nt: TGTGCCAGCAGTGAAGCGGGAGGGCCAGGCGAGCAGTACTTC
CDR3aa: CASSEAGGPGEQYF